The 19 T cell receptor beta chains given below trace back to one sample, sequenced in a study of T cell responses to AZD1222 COVID-19 vaccine (dated by TCRdb to the early 2020s). The protocol used for the library was the immunoSEQ multiplex PCR assay. This immuneACCESS table, as held by TCRdb, lists in-frame sequences with V and J called but not all clones. Of the missing ones, under half trace to an unresolved V gene in checked studies; the others have no known cause. For this sample the table gives about 100,000 clones, of which about 89% were detected only once. The ten largest clones add up to 4% to 5% of the sample. The time point label on this specimen signifies: baseline before first vaccination. In the paper's terms, the treatment or condition label means: meningococcal conjugate vaccine given as trial control. Sample: peripheral blood, taken on day 0 of MenACWY control vaccination. The receptor source for this set is an adult in good health.

The chain employs TRBV28 and TRBJ1-1; possible D gene TRBD1, 5 bases. There are 15 residues in the CDR3. V dropped 5 bases and J dropped 1 base, with 14 bases sitting between them. CDR1 is MDHEN and CDR2 is SYDVKM in the germline V gene. The DNA for the CDR3 is TGTGCCAGCAGTCCTCCCGACAGTTGGAACACTGAAGCTTTCTTT. Protein: CASSPPDSWNTEAFF.

The chain joins TRBV19 to TRBJ1-2; D gene ambiguous. V lost 4 bases to trimming and J lost 4 bases, with 7 bases between them. CDR3 length: 12 amino acids. Germline V gene lookup returns CDR1 LNHDA and CDR2 SQIVND (reference sequence). CDR3 region: CASSTLGYGYTF. The CDR3 DNA follows: TGTGCCAGTAGTACCTTGGGCTATGGCTACACCTTC.

The genes are TRBV9 and TRBJ2-1; D is unresolved. Germline-derived CDR1 and CDR2 are SGDLS and YYNGEE. The CDR3 covers 13 residues. Trimming removed 6 bases from V and 6 bases from J, with 13 bases in between. The CDR3 protein is CASTPPVGNEQFF. The CDR3 DNA follows: TGTGCCAGCACCCCTCCCGTAGGCAATGAGCAGTTCTTC.

The J gene is TRBJ2-1, the V gene TRBV11-3; TRBD2 matches 11 bases. Germline loops: CDR1 SGHNT, CDR2 YENEEA. CDR3 length: 15 residues. V lost 5 bases to trimming and J lost 3 bases; unmatched junction nucleotides: 3. CDR3 nucleotides: TGTGCCAGCAGCCTCGGACTAGCGGGCTACAATGAGCAGTTCTTC. Translating gives CASSLGLAGYNEQFF.

The chain links TRBV5-1 to TRBJ2-3; 16 bases align to TRBD2. The CDR3 has 16 residues. V was clipped by 2 bases and J by 4 bases; unmatched bases: 1. Germline CDR1 is SGHRS and CDR2 is YFSETQ. Here the CDR3 reads CASSFGTSGGADTQYF. The CDR3 nucleotides read TGCGCCAGCAGCTTTGGGACTAGCGGGGGGGCAGATACGCAGTATTTT.

The chain joins TRBV5-1 to TRBJ1-2; D might be TRBD1 (5 bases). The CDR3 has 14 residues. Trimming took off 0 bases at V and 3 bases at J, with 9 bases between the two ends. Germline V CDR1 and CDR2: SGHRS, YFSETQ. The CDR3 DNA is TGCGCCAGCAGCTTGGCAGGGTTCGACTATGGCTACACCTTC. Protein: CASSLAGFDYGYTF.

The V and J genes are TRBV11-2 and TRBJ2-1; D gene ambiguous. Germline V lookup: CDR1 SGHAT, CDR2 FQNNGV. Trimming pared 6 bases from V and 0 bases from J, leaving 18 bases between. The CDR3 is 17 residues long. The CDR3 sequence: CASRPLALPSSYNEQFF. The CDR3 coding sequence is TGTGCCAGCAGGCCCCTGGCCCTCCCCAGCTCCTACAATGAGCAGTTCTTC.

The V and J genes are TRBV3-1 (or the pseudogene TRBV3-2) and TRBJ2-3; D ambiguous. CDR1 and CDR2 from the germline V gene are LGHDT and YNNKEL (reference sequence). This CDR3 is 11 amino acids long. Trimming left V 0 bases short and J 5 bases short, with 0 bases between. The CDR3: CASSQEDTQYF. The CDR3 DNA is TGTGCCAGCAGCCAAGAAGATACGCAGTATTTT.

V gene TRBV24-1 combines with J gene TRBJ1-5, with 7 bases identical to TRBD1. This CDR3 has 19 residues. Trimming at V came to 7 bases and at J to 0 bases, leaving 17 bases not matched to a gene. Germline CDR1 KGHDR, CDR2 SFDVKD. CDR3 in amino acids: CATSDPQGNLVISNQPQHF. The DNA for the CDR3 is TGTGCCACCAGCGACCCACAGGGGAACCTCGTTATTAGCAATCAGCCCCAGCATTTT.

V is TRBV11-2 and J is TRBJ2-1; 10 bases align to TRBD2. The J segment lost 3 bases and the V segment lost 6 bases, leaving 5 bases of the junction unmatched. CDR3 length equals 15 residues. The germline CDR1 and CDR2 sequences are SGHAT and FQNNGV. The CDR3 bases are TGTGCCAGCAGAAGTACTAGCGGGATCTACAATGAGCAGTTCTTC. It yields the protein CASRSTSGIYNEQFF.

V gene TRBV7-2 combines with J gene TRBJ1-1; D not resolved. Trimming pared 3 bases from V and 10 bases from J, leaving 12 bases between. Germline CDR1 is SGHTA and CDR2 is FQGNSA. The CDR3 is 12 residues long. The CDR3 sequence is CASSFNERGAFF. The CDR3 coding sequence is TGTGCCAGCAGCTTCAACGAAAGAGGAGCTTTCTTT.

J is TRBJ1-1 and V is TRBV30; TRBD1 might be the D (6 bases). The germline CDR1 and CDR2 sequences are GTSNPN and SVGIG (reference sequence). The V gene lost 3 bases and the J gene lost 1 base, with 12 bases spanning the gap. The CDR3 spans 14 residues. CDR3 loop: CAWRRWGPNTEAFF. In nucleotides, the CDR3 is TGTGCCTGGAGGAGGTGGGGGCCGAACACTGAAGCTTTCTTT.

The chain carries TRBV5-4 and TRBJ2-3; TRBD2 matches 9 bases. CDR3 length: 16 residues. Per the germline V gene, CDR1 is SGHNT and CDR2 is YYREEE (reference sequence). After removal of 1 base from V and 0 bases from J, the junction contained 3 bases not matched to a gene. CDR3 in amino acids: CASSLRLAESTDTQYF. CDR3 bases: TGTGCCAGCAGCTTGCGACTAGCGGAGAGCACAGATACGCAGTATTTT.

V is TRBV28 and J is TRBJ2-7; D perhaps matches TRBD1 (6 bases). V was pared by 2 bases and J by 13 bases, with 21 bases between. Germline CDR1 is MDHEN and CDR2 is SYDVKM. There are 14 residues in the CDR3. The DNA of the CDR3 is TGTGCCAGCAGTTTAAGTCAACAGGGTAACCTGGGATACTTC. Its translation: CASSLSQQGNLGYF.

J is TRBJ2-7 and V is TRBV6-2 or TRBV6-3; tentatively, D is TRBD1 (6 bases). The CDR3 consists of 16 residues. Germline values: CDR1 MNHEY, CDR2 SVGEGT. V lost 5 bases, J lost 2 bases, and 19 bases lay in between. DNA for the CDR3: TGTGCCAGCAGTATGGCGGCGGCAGGGGCCGCCTACGAGCAGTACTTC. Translating gives CASSMAAAGAAYEQYF.

This sequence joins TRBV4-2 and TRBJ1-3, with 7 bases aligning to TRBD1. The CDR3 has 16 residues. J gave up 3 bases and V 4 bases, and 9 bases lay outside the gene matches. Germline assignment: CDR1 LGHNA and CDR2 YNFKEQ. DNA of the CDR3: TGTGCCAGCAGCCCACAAACGCAGGGGGATGGAAACACCATATATTTT. Its protein product is CASSPQTQGDGNTIYF.

Here the CDR3 reads CASSKYVQGEQFF. The DNA of the CDR3 is TGTGCCAGCAGTAAATACGTCCAGGGTGAGCAGTTCTTC. The chain has TRBV27 and TRBJ2-1; tentatively, D is TRBD1 (5 bases). The CDR3 covers 13 residues. V gave up 5 bases and J gave up 9 bases, with 14 bases separating them. Germline V gene lookup returns CDR1 MNHEY and CDR2 SMNVEV (reference sequence).

The rearrangement uses TRBV2 and TRBJ1-2; weak D call: TRBD1 (5 bases). Germline V gene data show CDR1 as SNHLY and CDR2 as FYNNEI. The CDR3 loop spans 15 amino acids. V was pared by 6 bases and J by 7 bases, with 21 bases between. The chain's CDR3 is CASSPDRGGAGGYTF. The CDR3 DNA reads as TGTGCCAGCAGCCCTGACCGTGGAGGGGCGGGTGGCTACACCTTC.

The V and J genes are TRBV18 and TRBJ2-7; 9 positions match TRBD2. This CDR3 comprises 13 residues. The trim removed 5 bases at V and 3 bases at J, leaving 2 bases unmatched. The germline V gene encodes CDR1 KGHSH and CDR2 LQKENI. The CDR3 reads CASSIAGDYEQYF. CDR3 nucleotides: TGTGCCAGCTCAATAGCGGGAGACTACGAGCAGTACTTC.